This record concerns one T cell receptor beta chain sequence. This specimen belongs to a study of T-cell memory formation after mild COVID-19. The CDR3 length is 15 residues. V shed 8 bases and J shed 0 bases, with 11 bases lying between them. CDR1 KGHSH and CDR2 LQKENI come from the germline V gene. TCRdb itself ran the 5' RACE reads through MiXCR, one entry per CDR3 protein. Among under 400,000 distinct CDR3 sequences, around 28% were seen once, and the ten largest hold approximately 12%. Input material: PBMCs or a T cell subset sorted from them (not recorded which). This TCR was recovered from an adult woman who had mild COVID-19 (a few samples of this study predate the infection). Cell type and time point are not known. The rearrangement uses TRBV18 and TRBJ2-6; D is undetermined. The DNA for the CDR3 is TGTGCCAGCACCTCTCGCCCCTCTGGGGCCAACGTCCTGACTTTC. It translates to CASTSRPSGANVLTF.